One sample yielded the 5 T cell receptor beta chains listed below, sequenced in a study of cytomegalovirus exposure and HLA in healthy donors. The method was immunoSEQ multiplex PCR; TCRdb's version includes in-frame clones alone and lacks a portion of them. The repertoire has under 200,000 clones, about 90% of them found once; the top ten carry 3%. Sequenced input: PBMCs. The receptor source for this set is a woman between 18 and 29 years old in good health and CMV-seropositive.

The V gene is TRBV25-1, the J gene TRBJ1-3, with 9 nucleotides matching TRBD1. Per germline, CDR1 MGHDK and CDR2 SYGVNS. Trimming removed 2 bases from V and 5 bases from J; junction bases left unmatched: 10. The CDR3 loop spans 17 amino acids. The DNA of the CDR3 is TGTGCCAGCAGTGAAATTGGGACAGGGCGTAGCAGAAACACCATATATTTT. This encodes CASSEIGTGRSRNTIYF.

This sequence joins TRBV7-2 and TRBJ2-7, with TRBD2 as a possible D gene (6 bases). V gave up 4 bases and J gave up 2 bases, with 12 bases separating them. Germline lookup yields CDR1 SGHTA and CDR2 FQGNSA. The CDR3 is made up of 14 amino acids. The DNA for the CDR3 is TGTGCCAGCAGCTGGGACTCCCCGACCTACGAGCAGTACTTC. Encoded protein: CASSWDSPTYEQYF. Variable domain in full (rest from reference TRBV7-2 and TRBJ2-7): GAGVSQSPSNKVTEKGKDVELRCDPISGHTALYWYRQSLGQGLEFLIYFQGNSAPDKSGLPSDRFSAERTGGSVSTLTIQRTQQEDSAVYLCASSWDSPTYEQYFGPGTRLTVT.

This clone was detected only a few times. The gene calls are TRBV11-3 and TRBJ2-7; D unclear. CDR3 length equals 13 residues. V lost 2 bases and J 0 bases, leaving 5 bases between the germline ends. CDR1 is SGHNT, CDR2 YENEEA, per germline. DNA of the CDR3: TGTGCCAGCAGCTTAACACACTCCTACGAGCAGTACTTC. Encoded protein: CASSLTHSYEQYF.

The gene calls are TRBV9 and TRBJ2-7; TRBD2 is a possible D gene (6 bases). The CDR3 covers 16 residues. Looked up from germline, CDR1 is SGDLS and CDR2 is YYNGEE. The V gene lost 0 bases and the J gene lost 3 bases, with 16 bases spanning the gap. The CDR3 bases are TGTGCCAGCAGCGTAGGGGCGGTAGTAGCGGACTACGAGCAGTACTTC. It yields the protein CASSVGAVVADYEQYF.

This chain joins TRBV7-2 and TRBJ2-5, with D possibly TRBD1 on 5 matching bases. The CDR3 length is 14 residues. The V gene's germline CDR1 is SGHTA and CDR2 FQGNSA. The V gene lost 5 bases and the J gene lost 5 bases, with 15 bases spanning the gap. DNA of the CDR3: TGTGCCAGCAGCGGTAAGGGGCTTTGGGAGACCCAGTACTTC. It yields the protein CASSGKGLWETQYF.